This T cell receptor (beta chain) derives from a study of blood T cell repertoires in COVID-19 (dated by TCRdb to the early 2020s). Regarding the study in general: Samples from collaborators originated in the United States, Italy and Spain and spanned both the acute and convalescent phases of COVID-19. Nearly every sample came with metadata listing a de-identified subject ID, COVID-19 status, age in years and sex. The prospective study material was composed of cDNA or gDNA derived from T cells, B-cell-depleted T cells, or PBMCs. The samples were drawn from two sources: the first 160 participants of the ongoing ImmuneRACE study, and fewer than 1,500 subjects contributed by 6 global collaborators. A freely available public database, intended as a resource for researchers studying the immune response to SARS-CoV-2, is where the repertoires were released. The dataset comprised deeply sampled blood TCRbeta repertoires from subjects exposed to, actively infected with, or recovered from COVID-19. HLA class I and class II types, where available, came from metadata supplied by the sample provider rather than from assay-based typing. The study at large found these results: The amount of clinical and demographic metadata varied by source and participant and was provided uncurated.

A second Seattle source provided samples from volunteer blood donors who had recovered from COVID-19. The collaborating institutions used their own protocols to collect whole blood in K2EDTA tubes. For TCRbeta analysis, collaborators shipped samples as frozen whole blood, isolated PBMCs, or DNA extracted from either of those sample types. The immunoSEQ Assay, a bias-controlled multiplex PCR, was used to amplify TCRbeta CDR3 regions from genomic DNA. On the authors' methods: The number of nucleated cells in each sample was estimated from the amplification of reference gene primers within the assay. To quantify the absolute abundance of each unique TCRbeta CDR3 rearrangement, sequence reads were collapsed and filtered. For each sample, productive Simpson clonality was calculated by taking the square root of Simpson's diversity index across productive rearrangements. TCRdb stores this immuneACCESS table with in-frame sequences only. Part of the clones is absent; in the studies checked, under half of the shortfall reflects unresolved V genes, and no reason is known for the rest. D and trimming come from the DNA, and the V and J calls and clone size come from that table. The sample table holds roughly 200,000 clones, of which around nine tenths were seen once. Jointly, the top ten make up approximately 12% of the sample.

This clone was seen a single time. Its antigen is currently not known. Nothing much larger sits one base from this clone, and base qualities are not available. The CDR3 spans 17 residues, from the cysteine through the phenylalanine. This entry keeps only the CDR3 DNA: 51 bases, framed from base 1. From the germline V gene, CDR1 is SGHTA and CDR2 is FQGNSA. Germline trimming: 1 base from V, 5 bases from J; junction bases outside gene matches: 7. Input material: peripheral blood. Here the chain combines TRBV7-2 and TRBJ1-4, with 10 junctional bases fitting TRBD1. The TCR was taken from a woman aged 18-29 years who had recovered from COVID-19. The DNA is TGTGCCAGCAGCTTAGTATACTCGGACAGGGGGAATGAAAAACTGTTTTTT. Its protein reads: CASSLVYSDRGNEKLFF.